This TCR beta chain is drawn from a study of regulatory T cells in long-lasting Graves disease. Study-wide background: New Graves' disease cases had less than 3 months of antithyroid drugs. General study findings and limits: Persistent Graves' cases showed lower TCR diversity than newly diagnosed cases.

Of note for this clonotype: Its specificity is unknown.

Stated time point: newly diagnosed GD, antithyroid drugs for less than 3 months. From RNA extracted from PBMCs, the TCR library was made. The source of the patients was an endocrinology department in Xi'an, China. The authors built TCR beta libraries using iRepertoire HTBI primers and Arm-PCR of CDR3 regions. MiXCR, run by TCRdb on the multiplex PCR reads, gives a single entry per CDR3 protein. The sample holds roughly 530,000 distinct CDR3 sequences; around 16% are singletons and the top ten take 20% to 25%. These data are also associated with another study on T cells in Graves' hyperthyroidism and ophthalmopathy.

The clonotype originates from a woman aged 40-60 years with Graves disease. The specimen was peripheral blood mononuclear cells (PBMCs), collected at new diagnosis, from a patient treated with antithyroid drugs.

The CDR3 is CASSRGGHGYTF. The CDR3 region has the DNA TGTGCCAGCAGTAGGGGGGGGCATGGCTACACCTTC. The chain joins TRBV6-2 or TRBV6-3 to TRBJ1-2; D might be TRBD1 (6 bases). Germline-derived CDR1 and CDR2 are MNHEY and SVGEGT. V gave up 5 bases and J gave up 6 bases, with 10 bases separating them. The CDR3 has 12 residues.